These 32 T cell receptor beta chains share one sample of origin, sequenced in a study of cytotoxic CD8 clonotypes in ibrutinib-treated CLL. The table came from immunoSEQ multiplex PCR; TCRdb's copy has only in-frame clones and leaves some out. The sample holds about 97,000 clones; 70% to 85% are singletons and the top ten take less than 35%. The starting material was PBMCs, obtained after 12 months of ibrutinib treatment. Receptor source: a human donor with chronic lymphocytic leukemia.

This rearrangement joins TRBV7-3 to TRBJ1-1, with 9 bases fitting TRBD1. The CDR3 is 19 amino acids. Germline V gives CDR1 SGHTA, CDR2 FQGTGA. With V trimmed by 3 bases and J by 4 bases, 18 bases remained unmatched. The CDR3 bases are TGTGCCAGCAGCTTCAACTCCGGGACAGGGCAGGCCCTGGGCACTGAAGCTTTCTTT. The encoded protein is CASSFNSGTGQALGTEAFF. Looking up the rest from reference TRBV7-3 and TRBJ1-1 gives the full variable domain: GAGVSQTPSNKVTEKGKYVELRCDPISGHTALYWYRQSLGQGPEFLIYFQGTGAADDSGLPNDRFFAVRPEGSVSTLKIQRTERGDSAVYLCASSFNSGTGQALGTEAFFGQGTRLTVV.

V gene TRBV28 combines with J gene TRBJ1-3; D gene uncertain. This CDR3 comprises 14 residues. Germline values: CDR1 MDHEN, CDR2 SYDVKM. The V end was cut by 6 bases, the J end by 4 bases, with 13 bases between. The CDR3 DNA follows: TGTGCCAGCAGCCCCCCCGGCGGGGGAAACACCATATATTTT. It specifies CASSPPGGGNTIYF.

This clone was seen ten or more times. The V gene is TRBV19, the J gene TRBJ1-5, with 8 positions matching TRBD1. The CDR3 spans 17 residues. Trimming removed 4 bases from V and 6 bases from J; junction bases left unmatched: 14. Germline V gives CDR1 LNHDA, CDR2 SQIVND (reference sequence). CDR3 coding DNA: TGTGCCAGTAGTAGAGCCCCCACCGGGACAGGCAGTCAGCCCCAGCATTTT. Translated, it gives CASSRAPTGTGSQPQHF.

V and J are TRBV5-8 and TRBJ2-7; 9 bases agree with TRBD1. After removal of 1 base from V and 3 bases from J, the junction contained 5 bases not matched to a gene. The CDR3 length is 15 residues. CDR1 and CDR2 from the germline V gene are SGHTS and YDEGEE. CDR3 DNA sequence: TGTGCCAGCAGCTTGAGAGGACAGGGGAACTACGAGCAGTACTTC. Translating gives CASSLRGQGNYEQYF.

The chain couples TRBV19 to TRBJ2-3; the match to TRBD1 covers 8 bases. Germline assignment: CDR1 LNHDA and CDR2 SQIVND (reference sequence). The CDR3 spans 15 residues. Unmatched junction bases numbered 5, after V lost 4 bases and J lost 2 bases. CDR3 DNA sequence: TGTGCCAGTAGTAACCGGGACAGGAACACAGATACGCAGTATTTT. Residues: CASSNRDRNTDTQYF.

The chain carries TRBV7-9 and TRBJ1-5; 9 bases are shared with TRBD1. The CDR3 has 18 amino acids. Per germline, CDR1 SEHNR and CDR2 FQNEAQ (reference sequence). V was pared by 5 bases and J by 1 base, with 12 bases of the junction left unmatched. CDR3 region: CASSTDRGRHSSNQPQHF. Here the CDR3 DNA reads TGTGCCAGCAGCACGGACAGGGGCCGACATAGCAGCAATCAGCCCCAGCATTTT.

This clone was seen only a few times. The rearrangement uses TRBV9 and TRBJ2-7; 7 bases agree with TRBD1. With V trimmed by 1 base and J by 7 bases, 8 bases remained unmatched. CDR3 length: 14 amino acids. CDR1 SGDLS and CDR2 YYNGEE come from the germline V gene. CDR3 sequence (DNA): TGTGCCAGCAGCGTAAATCTAGGGGGCGCGGAGCAGTACTTC. It is translated as CASSVNLGGAEQYF.

The genes are TRBV5-1 and TRBJ2-2; D is perhaps TRBD2 (5 bases). With 2 bases removed from V and 8 bases from J, the gap between germline ends came to 13 bases. The germline V gene encodes CDR1 SGHRS and CDR2 YFSETQ. This CDR3 comprises 14 residues. The CDR3 sequence is CASSLNDGVGELFF. The CDR3 nucleotides are TGCGCCAGCAGCTTAAACGACGGGGTGGGGGAGCTGTTTTTT.

V and J are TRBV30 and TRBJ1-3, with D possibly being TRBD1 (6 bases). Germline V CDR1 and CDR2: GTSNPN, SVGIG (reference sequence). This CDR3 is built from 16 residues. Deletions cut 2 bases from V and 0 bases from J, with 14 bases between. The CDR3 loop is CAWSKGDKSSGNTIYF. CDR3 nucleotides: TGTGCCTGGAGTAAGGGGGACAAGAGCTCTGGAAACACCATATATTTT.

This sequence joins TRBV7-3 and TRBJ2-5; D remains ambiguous. V lost 2 bases to trimming and J lost 5 bases, with 15 bases between them. CDR3 length: 15 amino acids. Germline V lookup: CDR1 SGHTA, CDR2 FQGTGA. DNA of the CDR3: TGTGCCAGCAGCTTAGTCCCAGAGTCGACGGAGACCCAGTACTTC. Translated: CASSLVPESTETQYF.

CDR3 DNA sequence: TGCAGCGGACAGACAGTAGAGGATGGCTACACCTTC. Translating it yields CSGQTVEDGYTF. The rearrangement links TRBV29-1 to TRBJ1-2, with D perhaps TRBD1 (5 bases). The ends were cut back, 7 bases at V and 6 bases at J, with 15 bases in the middle. Germline V gene lookup returns CDR1 SQVTM and CDR2 ANQGSEA. The CDR3 has 12 residues. The full variable domain, with the rest looked up from reference TRBV29-1 and TRBJ1-2, is SAVISQKPSRDICQRGTSLTIQCQVDSQVTMMFWYRQQPGQSLTLIATANQGSEATYESGFVIDKFPISRPNLTFSTLTVSNMSPEDSSIYLCSGQTVEDGYTFGSGTRLTVV.

The chain joins TRBV5-1 to TRBJ2-1; TRBD2 agrees at 11 bases. V trimming: 3 bases; J trimming: 3 bases; junction bases outside the gene matches: 5. The CDR3 is 16 residues long. Germline loops: CDR1 SGHRS, CDR2 YFSETQ. The CDR3 DNA reads as TGCGCCAGCAGCTCCACTACTAGCGGGGGCTACAATGAGCAGTTCTTC. This translates into CASSSTTSGGYNEQFF.

The table lists this clone with a few counts. The chain is built from TRBV10-2 and TRBJ2-3; TRBD1 matches at 12 bases. This CDR3 is built from 17 residues. The germline V gene encodes CDR1 WSHSY and CDR2 SAAADI. Trimming cost V 4 bases and J 3 bases; bases outside gene matches: 8. The CDR3: CASSGGPGQGATDTQYF. CDR3 DNA: TGCGCCAGCAGTGGGGGCCCGGGACAGGGGGCGACAGATACGCAGTATTTT.

This chain links TRBV7-2 with TRBJ2-7, with D tentatively TRBD1 (6 bases). CDR1 and CDR2 (germline): SGHTA, FQGNSA. The V gene lost 8 bases and the J gene lost 6 bases, with 17 bases spanning the gap. This CDR3 comprises 13 residues. The CDR3 region is CASGPGVPREQYF. The CDR3 region has the DNA TGTGCCAGCGGTCCAGGGGTTCCTCGCGAGCAGTACTTC.

The chain employs TRBV28 and TRBJ2-5; 10 bases line up with TRBD1. This CDR3 spans 17 amino acids. Germline trimming cut 5 bases from V and 5 bases from J; bases unmatched to any gene: 14. CDR1 MDHEN and CDR2 SYDVKM come from the germline V gene. The CDR3 DNA reads as TGTGCCAGCAGTACAAGGGGGGGACAGGGGACGAGGGAGACCCAGTACTTC. Residues: CASSTRGGQGTRETQYF. The complete variable domain, with remaining parts taken from reference TRBV28 and TRBJ2-5, reads DVKVTQSSRYLVKRTGEKVFLECVQDMDHENMFWYRQDPGLGLRLIYFSYDVKMKEKGDIPEGYSVSREKKERFSLILESASTNQTSMYLCASSTRGGQGTRETQYFGPGTRLLVL.

The chain joins TRBV4-1 to TRBJ2-7; 8 positions agree with TRBD1. V trimming: 5 bases; J trimming: 4 bases; junction bases outside the gene matches: 7. Germline assignment: CDR1 MGHRA and CDR2 YSYEKL. The length of the CDR3 is 14 residues. Here the CDR3 reads CASSAGQAHYEQYF. Here the CDR3 DNA reads TGCGCCAGCAGCGCGGGACAGGCACATTACGAGCAGTACTTC.

V and J are TRBV6-1 and TRBJ2-7, with D hard to call. V lost 5 bases, J lost 1 base, and 12 bases lay in between. The CDR3 consists of 14 residues. Germline values: CDR1 MNHNS, CDR2 SASEGT. CDR3 coding DNA: TGTGCCAGCAGTTTAAACCTGGTTTCCTACGAGCAGTACTTC. This gives the protein CASSLNLVSYEQYF.

V gene TRBV4-1 combines with J gene TRBJ1-2; D perhaps matches TRBD1 (5 bases). The germline V gene encodes CDR1 MGHRA and CDR2 YSYEKL. The CDR3 has 15 amino acids. V dropped 0 bases and J dropped 7 bases, with 15 bases sitting between them. This CDR3 reads CASSQDTGRESGYTF. The CDR3 DNA sequence: TGCGCCAGCAGCCAAGATACGGGCAGGGAGAGTGGCTACACCTTC.

This clone was counted once. The genes are TRBV5-1 and TRBJ2-5; D ambiguous. The CDR3 is 19 residues long. The germline gives CDR1 SGHRS, CDR2 YFSETQ. Between the trimmed V and J ends, which lost 0 bases and 1 base, there was a span of 22 bases. The CDR3 region has the DNA TGCGCCAGCAGCTTGGTTGGAGAATGGGTTTCAATCTCCCAAGAGACCCAGTACTTC. This codes for CASSLVGEWVSISQETQYF. Full variable domain (missing parts from reference TRBV5-1 and TRBJ2-5): KAGVTQTPRYLIKTRGQQVTLSCSPISGHRSVSWYQQTPGQGLQFLFEYFSETQRNKGNFPGRFSGRQFSNSRSEMNVSTLELGDSALYLCASSLVGEWVSISQETQYFGPGTRLLVL.

The rearrangement links TRBV6-5 to TRBJ2-7; TRBD1 aligns across 7 bases. Germline V lookup: CDR1 MNHEY, CDR2 SVGAGI. Trimming cost V 5 bases and J 10 bases; bases outside gene matches: 5. The CDR3 has 11 amino acids. CDR3 region: CASSHRDRQYF. DNA for the CDR3: TGTGCCAGCAGTCACCGGGACAGACAGTACTTC.

CDR3 coding DNA: TGTGCCAGCAGCTCGGGCGGTTATGGGAATCAGCCCCAGCATTTT. This encodes CASSSGGYGNQPQHF. This chain connects TRBV2 to TRBJ1-5; the D is unclear. Per germline, CDR1 SNHLY and CDR2 FYNNEI. The V and J ends lost 6 bases and 4 bases respectively, with 16 bases between them. The length of the CDR3 is 15 residues.

V and J are TRBV4-2 and TRBJ2-7; 10 bases align to TRBD1. Trimming removed 3 bases from V and 3 bases from J; junction bases left unmatched: 2. The CDR3 contains 14 residues. Germline V gene lookup returns CDR1 LGHNA and CDR2 YNFKEQ. The CDR3 protein is CASSQGQGSYEQYF. CDR3 bases: TGTGCCAGCAGCCAGGGACAGGGGAGCTACGAGCAGTACTTC.

The rearrangement links TRBV15 to TRBJ1-1, with D possibly matching TRBD1 (6 bases). V lost 6 bases to trimming and J lost 1 base, with 12 bases between them. The CDR3 consists of 14 residues. Looked up from germline, CDR1 is LNHNV and CDR2 is YYDKDF (reference sequence). This CDR3 reads CATRDRSGNTEAFF. For the CDR3, the DNA is TGTGCCACCAGAGACAGGTCGGGGAACACTGAAGCTTTCTTT.

This clone was picked up one time. This rearrangement joins TRBV5-5 to TRBJ2-7; D may be TRBD1 or TRBD2 (5 bases each). The CDR3 is 12 residues long. Germline V CDR1 and CDR2: SGHKS, YYEKEE (reference sequence). V was trimmed by 7 bases and J by 3 bases, leaving 11 bases between them. This CDR3 is CASRETGYEQYF. The DNA of the CDR3 is TGTGCCAGCCGGGAAACAGGCTACGAGCAGTACTTC.

The genes are TRBV5-1 and TRBJ2-3, with TRBD2 matching over 11 bases. Germline V lookup: CDR1 SGHRS, CDR2 YFSETQ. This CDR3 is built from 19 residues. V dropped 1 base and J dropped 4; count of bases not matched to a gene: 14. The CDR3 sequence is CASSLWLGVAGGQADTQYF. The CDR3 bases are TGCGCCAGCAGCTTGTGGCTGGGCGTAGCGGGGGGGCAAGCAGATACGCAGTATTTT.

The table lists this clone with a few counts. In the same sample, other DNA sequences code for this CDR3. V gene TRBV5-1 combines with J gene TRBJ2-7, with 8 positions matching TRBD1. Germline lookup yields CDR1 SGHRS and CDR2 YFSETQ. The junction had 5 bases not matched to a gene; V was cut back by 4 bases and J by 2 bases. The CDR3 runs 14 residues. The DNA for the CDR3 is TGCGCCAGCAGCAAGGGACAGGACCCCTACGAGCAGTACTTC. Its protein is CASSKGQDPYEQYF.

The V call is TRBV6-5, the J call TRBJ2-5, with 14 bases matching TRBD2. The CDR3 extends over 16 amino acids. Germline CDR1 reads MNHEY; CDR2 reads SVGAGI. V shed 2 bases, J shed 4 bases, and the junction held 3 bases outside the gene matches. CDR3 DNA sequence: TGTGCCAGCAGTTACCCGACTAGCGGGGGGGCAGAGACCCAGTACTTC. As protein: CASSYPTSGGAETQYF.

This clone was observed a single time. The chain carries TRBV19 and TRBJ2-5; D is tentatively TRBD1 or TRBD2 (6 bases each). The CDR3 loop spans 16 amino acids. The germline V gene has CDR1 LNHDA and CDR2 SQIVND (reference sequence). V was clipped by 5 bases and J by 2 bases, with 18 bases between them. DNA of the CDR3: TGTGCCAGTAGTGCTCAGGGGTGGAGGGATCAAGAGACCCAGTACTTC. Its translation is CASSAQGWRDQETQYF.

This chain joins TRBV6-1 and TRBJ1-1, with D hard to call. The CDR3 is made up of 13 amino acids. CDR1 and CDR2 (germline): MNHNS, SASEGT. V dropped 10 bases and J dropped 0 bases, with 12 bases sitting between them. CDR3 loop: CATAAAMNTEAFF. The CDR3 bases are TGTGCCACCGCGGCAGCCATGAACACTGAAGCTTTCTTT.

This clone was seen more than once but under ten times. The chain has TRBV7-8 and TRBJ1-4, with D perhaps TRBD1 (6 bases). Germline assignment: CDR1 SGHVS and CDR2 FQNEAQ. V was clipped by 5 bases and J by 3 bases, with 10 bases between them. The CDR3 totals 14 residues. CDR3: CASSRRGPNEKLFF. Here the CDR3 DNA reads TGTGCCAGCAGCCGCCGGGGGCCTAATGAAAAACTGTTTTTT.

V and J are TRBV6-5 and TRBJ1-2; 7 bases are a match to TRBD1. V shed 6 bases, J shed 4 bases, and the junction held 11 bases outside the gene matches. The germline V gene encodes CDR1 MNHEY and CDR2 SVGAGI. This CDR3 has 15 amino acids. DNA for the CDR3: TGTGCCAGCAGACCCGAGACAGGGACTGGCTATGGCTACACCTTC. Protein: CASRPETGTGYGYTF.

The chain recombines TRBV30 with TRBJ1-6, with TRBD1 as a possible D gene (6 bases). Looked up from germline, CDR1 is GTSNPN and CDR2 is SVGIG (reference sequence). The germline V and J ends were trimmed by 5 bases and 0 bases, with 17 bases remaining between them. CDR3 length equals 17 residues. CDR3 bases: TGTGCCTGGGCCAGAGTACAGGGAGGCTCCTATAATTCACCCCTCCACTTT. It encodes CAWARVQGGSYNSPLHF. The complete variable domain, with remaining parts taken from reference TRBV30 and TRBJ1-6, reads SQTIHQWPATLVQPVGSPLSLECTVEGTSNPNLYWYRQAAGRGLQLLFYSVGIGQISSEVPQNLSASRPQDRQFILSSKKLLLSDSGFYLCAWARVQGGSYNSPLHFGNGTRLTVT.